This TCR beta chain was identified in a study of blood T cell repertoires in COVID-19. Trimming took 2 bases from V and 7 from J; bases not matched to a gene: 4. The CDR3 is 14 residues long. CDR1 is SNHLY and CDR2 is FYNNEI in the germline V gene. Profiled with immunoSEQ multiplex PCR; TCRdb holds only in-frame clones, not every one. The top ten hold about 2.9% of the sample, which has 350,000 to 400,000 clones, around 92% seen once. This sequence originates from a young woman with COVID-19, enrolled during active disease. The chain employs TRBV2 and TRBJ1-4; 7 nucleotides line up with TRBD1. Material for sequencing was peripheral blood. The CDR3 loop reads CASSERGGVEKLFF. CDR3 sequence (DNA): TGTGCCAGCAGTGAAAGAGGGGGCGTTGAAAAACTGTTTTTT.